A single sample gave rise to the 21 T cell receptor beta chains below, sequenced in a study of T cells after yellow fever vaccination. TCRdb called the 5' RACE reads again in MiXCR, with one record for every CDR3 protein. Counted here are 350,000 to 450,000 distinct CDR3 sequences, 6.2% occurring once; the ten biggest clones make up around 16%. The starting material was PBMCs, obtained 5 days after the yellow fever booster vaccination. The receptors originated from a man aged 25 to 45 who received the YFV17D yellow fever vaccine.

This clonotype was observed a few times. The gene calls are TRBV20-1 and TRBJ1-1, with a weak D call TRBD1 (5 bases). V gave up 3 bases and J gave up 4 bases, with 15 bases separating them. The CDR3 extends over 14 amino acids. From germline, CDR1 is DFQATT and CDR2 SNEGSKA (reference sequence). The CDR3 DNA sequence: TGCAGTGCTAGGAGTTTTTCCGGGGGCACTGAAGCTTTCTTT. Protein sequence: CSARSFSGGTEAFF.

This clonotype was recorded many times. CDR3 nucleotides: TGTGCCAGCAGTGTGGGGACAGATACGCAGTATTTT. The encoded protein is CASSVGTDTQYF. The rearrangement uses TRBV12-3 or TRBV12-4 and TRBJ2-3, with D hard to call. The CDR3 is 12 amino acids. Trimming removed 5 bases from V and 3 bases from J, with 6 bases in between.

The sample holds a few counts of this clonotype. The V gene is TRBV29-1, the J gene TRBJ2-3; D may be TRBD2 (7 bases). CDR3 length: 14 amino acids. In germline, CDR1 is SQVTM, CDR2 ANQGSEA. Trimming cost V 7 bases and J 5 bases, with 19 bases left between them. CDR3: CSASVGGQGDTQYF. The CDR3 region has the DNA TGCAGCGCCTCGGTCGGGGGGCAGGGAGATACGCAGTATTTT.

This clonotype showed up many times. The chain employs TRBV7-8 and TRBJ2-1, with D hard to call. The germline V gene has CDR1 SGHVS and CDR2 FQNEAQ. Trimming pared 2 bases from V and 5 bases from J, leaving 4 bases between. This CDR3 is built from 12 residues. The CDR3 DNA sequence: TGTGCCAGCAGCTTAAATAACAATGAGCAGTTCTTC. It yields the protein CASSLNNNEQFF.

This clonotype was detected a few times. This chain connects TRBV4-3 to TRBJ2-1, with TRBD2 matching 12 bases. Germline CDR1 and CDR2: LGHNA and YSLEER. The V gene end was trimmed by 3 bases and the J gene end by 7 bases; junction bases not matched to a gene: 4. The CDR3 contains 15 residues. The CDR3 here is CASSHVLAGGNEQFF. CDR3 DNA: TGCGCCAGCAGCCACGTCCTAGCGGGAGGGAATGAGCAGTTCTTC.

The J gene is TRBJ2-2, the V gene TRBV7-6; D possibly matches TRBD1 or TRBD2 (5 bases each). This CDR3 is 18 amino acids long. Germline CDR1 is SGHVS and CDR2 is FNYEAQ. Trimming cost V 3 bases and J 2 bases, with 19 bases left between them. CDR3 region: CASSFIGTLPINTGELFF. In nucleotides, the CDR3 is TGTGCCAGCAGCTTCATCGGGACCCTGCCAATCAACACCGGGGAGCTGTTTTTT.

The chain carries TRBV29-1 and TRBJ2-7; possibly TRBD1 or TRBD2 for D (5 bases each). The germline CDR1 and CDR2 sequences are SQVTM and ANQGSEA. This CDR3 region has 11 residues. V lost 4 bases, J lost 8 bases, and 12 bases lay in between. The CDR3 DNA reads TGCAGCGTTGGATCCCCGGGACAGCAGTACTTC. It translates to CSVGSPGQQYF.

This clonotype was seen more than once but under ten times. The chain links TRBV18 to TRBJ2-1; 7 bases fit TRBD2. Germline assignment: CDR1 KGHSH and CDR2 LQKENI. Trimming at V came to 6 bases and at J to 5 bases, leaving 10 bases not matched to a gene. The CDR3 loop spans 15 amino acids. The CDR3 loop is CASSLDRTRNNEQFF. The CDR3 DNA reads TGTGCCAGCTCCCTAGACCGGACTAGGAACAATGAGCAGTTCTTC.

The gene calls are TRBV7-2 and TRBJ2-7, with no clear D. This CDR3 comprises 14 residues. In germline, CDR1 is SGHTA, CDR2 FQGNSA. Trimming removed 2 bases at V and 7 bases at J, with 15 bases between. CDR3 nucleotides: TGTGCCAGCAGCTTATTGGGAAGGGAATCAGAGCAGTACTTC. This sequence encodes CASSLLGRESEQYF.

This clonotype was counted ten times or more. J is TRBJ2-1 and V is TRBV11-3, with D uncertain. CDR3 size: 15 residues. Germline V CDR1 and CDR2: SGHNT, YENEEA. V was trimmed by 0 bases and J by 10 bases, leaving 16 bases between them. Here the CDR3 DNA reads TGTGCCAGCAGCTTAGATTCTCGCCGTTACGGCGAGCAGTTCTTC. Its protein is CASSLDSRRYGEQFF.

In this sample, this clonotype turned up a few times. V gene TRBV7-2 combines with J gene TRBJ2-3; no reliable D call. CDR1 is SGHTA and CDR2 is FQGNSA in the germline V gene. V was shortened by 1 base and J by 2 bases, with 10 bases between the two germline ends. This CDR3 spans 15 amino acids. In DNA form, the CDR3 reads TGTGCCAGCAGCTTAGGGTCCCTCATCACAGATACGCAGTATTTT. As protein: CASSLGSLITDTQYF.

This clonotype was detected ten times or more. The gene calls are TRBV5-1 and TRBJ2-2; 9 nucleotides match TRBD1. This CDR3 has 14 amino acids. Germline V CDR1 and CDR2: SGHRS, YFSETQ. V dropped 3 bases and J dropped 6; count of bases not matched to a gene: 3. CDR3 loop: CASSWTGEAGELFF. CDR3 DNA sequence: TGCGCCAGCAGCTGGACAGGGGAGGCCGGGGAGCTGTTTTTT.

The rearrangement links TRBV7-2 to TRBJ2-3; 11 bases agree with TRBD2. There are 17 residues in the CDR3. Germline trimming cut 4 bases from V and 2 bases from J; bases unmatched to any gene: 8. Germline CDR1 reads SGHTA; CDR2 reads FQGNSA. Written as DNA, the CDR3 is TGTGCCAGCAGCTCCCTGGGACTAGCGGCCGCCACAGATACGCAGTATTTT. This encodes CASSSLGLAAATDTQYF.

This clonotype has just a few counts. The chain employs TRBV12-3 or TRBV12-4 and TRBJ2-7, with D perhaps being TRBD1 or TRBD2 (5 bases each). CDR3 length: 15 residues. V lost 5 bases and J 0 bases, leaving 14 bases between the germline ends. CDR3 region: CASSLWDGDSYEQYF. CDR3 DNA sequence: TGTGCCAGCAGTCTATGGGACGGAGACTCCTACGAGCAGTACTTC.

In this sample, this clonotype turned up a few times. The V and J genes are TRBV18 and TRBJ2-6, with no clear D. CDR1 KGHSH and CDR2 LQKENI come from the germline V gene. The CDR3 is 17 residues long. Trimming pared 3 bases from V and 0 bases from J, leaving 12 bases between. The CDR3 spells CASSPEHPTSGANVLTF. The CDR3 region has the DNA TGTGCCAGCTCACCCGAACACCCCACCTCTGGGGCCAACGTCCTGACTTTC.

Note on this clonotype: This sequence may be a read error, since a much larger clone differs from it by one base. This chain joins TRBV7-8 and TRBJ2-3; TRBD1 agrees at 8 bases. Germline V CDR1 and CDR2: SGHVS, FQNEAQ. With 4 bases clipped from V and 4 bases from J, the junction kept 1 base outside the gene matches. This CDR3 spans 13 amino acids. CDR3 nucleotide sequence: TGTGCCAGCAGCTCACAGGGGGCAGATACGCAGTATTTT. This translates into CASSSQGADTQYF.

At least ten counts were recorded for this clonotype. V and J are TRBV5-1 and TRBJ1-5, with 8 bases aligning to TRBD1. Germline trimming cut 1 base from V and 3 bases from J; bases unmatched to any gene: 3. This CDR3 region has 15 residues. Germline V gene lookup returns CDR1 SGHRS and CDR2 YFSETQ. CDR3: CASSLMTGDNQPQHF. DNA of the CDR3: TGCGCCAGCAGCTTGATGACAGGGGACAATCAGCCCCAGCATTTT.

J is TRBJ1-5 and V is TRBV19; D is undetermined. The CDR3 consists of 15 residues. V dropped 4 bases and J dropped 0 bases, with 10 bases sitting between them. Germline-derived CDR1 and CDR2 are LNHDA and SQIVND (reference sequence). CDR3 DNA: TGTGCCAGTAGTAGAGGGCGGTATAGCAATCAGCCCCAGCATTTT. Its translation: CASSRGRYSNQPQHF.

This CDR3 is CASSSRTSGGGGTQYF. The CDR3 coding sequence is TGTGCCAGCAGCTCCCGGACTAGCGGGGGCGGGGGGACCCAGTACTTC. The V gene is TRBV7-2, the J gene TRBJ2-5, with 13 positions matching TRBD2. The ends lost 4 bases at V and 7 bases at J; junction bases unmatched: 9. Germline V CDR1 and CDR2: SGHTA, FQGNSA. The CDR3 sequence is 16 residues long.

This chain joins TRBV12-3 or TRBV12-4 and TRBJ2-7; 9 positions agree with TRBD2. CDR3 length equals 18 residues. With 4 bases clipped from V and 7 bases from J, the junction kept 20 bases outside the gene matches. The CDR3 coding sequence is TGTGCCAGCAGTTCCCGCCGGGTTGGAGCGGGAGGATATGGGGAGCAGTACTTC. Residues: CASSSRRVGAGGYGEQYF.

This chain connects TRBV20-1 to TRBJ1-1; TRBD1 aligns across 9 bases. The germline V gene has CDR1 DFQATT and CDR2 SNEGSKA (reference sequence). V gave up 5 bases and J gave up 1 base; unmatched junction bases: 2. This CDR3 contains 13 residues. As DNA, the CDR3 is TGCAGTGCTTTACAGGGGGCGAACACTGAAGCTTTCTTT. Translating gives CSALQGANTEAFF.